Sequencing of this TCR beta chain was carried out in a study of cytomegalovirus exposure and HLA in healthy donors. Worth noting for this clone: Its antigen is not known.

The study ran its PCR with 60 Vbeta and 13 Jbeta primers. Only in-frame clones appear in the TCRdb table, and some are missing; sequencing was by immunoSEQ multiplex PCR. The sample holds about 130,000 clones, around two thirds seen once. Study-wide results and caveats: What TCR beta sequences reportedly achieved was accurate prediction of HLA-A and HLA-B alleles in most subjects.

Sequencing input: PBMCs. The clonotype originates from a human donor in good health.

In DNA, the CDR3 is TGTGCCAGCAGCTTAGAATCCGGGGACTACGAGCAGTACTTC. Encoded protein: CASSLESGDYEQYF. The V and J genes are TRBV7-2 and TRBJ2-5; perhaps TRBD2 as D (5 bases). The end of the DNA aligns better with TRBJ2-7, so the J call may be wrong. Per germline, CDR1 SGHTA and CDR2 FQGNSA. This CDR3 is 14 amino acids long.